The source of this T cell receptor (beta chain) is a study of T cells in localized non-small cell lung cancer. Points from the study as a whole: Uninvolved adjacent lung showed the highest T cell clonality, exceeding tumor. Paired adjacent lung recovered a median roughly 54 of the top 100 tumor clones.

Repertoires were generated with immunoSEQ multiplex PCR, while TCRdb's copy carries only in-frame clones and drops some. The table lists 130,000 or so clones, 70% to 90% of them singletons, with over 1.5% in the top ten. V shed 2 bases and J 5 bases; nucleotides not matched to a gene: 21. CDR3 length: 20 residues. Germline V gene sequence: CDR1 SGHRS, CDR2 YFSETQ. About this clone: No antigen is known for it.

The TCR was taken from a female donor older than 55 with stage I lung adenocarcinoma. The chain uses TRBV5-1 and TRBJ2-7; 11 bases fit TRBD2. The sequencing used peripheral blood, collected before any cancer treatment. CDR3 loop: CASSLGVGLTSGSRKDEQYF. CDR3 nucleotide sequence: TGCGCCAGCAGCTTAGGGGTGGGGCTAACTAGCGGGAGCCGTAAGGACGAGCAGTACTTC.